This T cell receptor (beta chain) was identified during a study of T cell responses to AZD1222 COVID-19 vaccine. Overall study results and limits: Seropositive AZD1222 recipients at baseline numbered only five or six.

About this clone: Its antigen is unidentified.

Germline-derived CDR1 and CDR2 are MNHEY and SVGAGI. The germline V and J ends were trimmed by 3 bases and 2 bases, with 14 bases remaining between them. The CDR3 contains 15 residues. Data came from immunoSEQ multiplex PCR; TCRdb stores just in-frame clones and leaves some out. This table holds over 140,000 clones, 90% to 95% found once. The rearrangement joins TRBV6-5 to TRBJ2-7; TRBD2 might be the D (5 bases). Source: peripheral blood, taken 28 days after the second AZD1222 dose. The sequence was obtained from an adult who received the AZD1222 COVID-19 vaccine. The CDR3, as DNA: TGTGCCAGCAGTTATGGTGGGAGTAGACCCTACGAGCAGTACTTC. It is translated as CASSYGGSRPYEQYF.